This TCR beta chain was profiled in a study of vaccination and CD4 T cells after COVID-19. Study overall: In culture, cells were exposed to overlapping spike peptides from SARS-CoV-2, HCoV-NL63, HCoV-OC43 and HCoV-229E. Cultures designated as controls were supplied with a CEFX pool, an HIV-1 Nef pool, or no peptide.

For this clonotype: The antigen is not known.

Described treatment: roughly nine-day PBMC culture with coronavirus spike peptide pools or control peptides (ViraFEST assay). Days 3 and 7 saw half the medium replaced with fresh IL-2 medium. Germline CDR1 and CDR2: SGHAT and FQNNGV. The CDR3 length is 12 residues. V was clipped by 2 bases and J by 6 bases, with 7 bases between them. Sequence data for DNA of cultured CD4+ T cells were generated by the Oncomine TCR Beta short-read assay. MiXCR was run by TCRdb on the PCR reads, yielding one entry per CDR3 protein. The sample comprises roughly 11,000 distinct CDR3 sequences, 44% of which are singletons, and 6% to 8% rests with the top ten.

What was sequenced was CD4+ T cells from blood, cultured in vitro. The receptor was isolated from a human donor who had recovered from COVID-19. The chain links TRBV11-2 to TRBJ1-1; no reliable D call. The CDR3 here is CASSLLTPEAFF. As DNA, the CDR3 is TGTGCCAGCAGCTTATTGACTCCTGAAGCTTTCTTT.